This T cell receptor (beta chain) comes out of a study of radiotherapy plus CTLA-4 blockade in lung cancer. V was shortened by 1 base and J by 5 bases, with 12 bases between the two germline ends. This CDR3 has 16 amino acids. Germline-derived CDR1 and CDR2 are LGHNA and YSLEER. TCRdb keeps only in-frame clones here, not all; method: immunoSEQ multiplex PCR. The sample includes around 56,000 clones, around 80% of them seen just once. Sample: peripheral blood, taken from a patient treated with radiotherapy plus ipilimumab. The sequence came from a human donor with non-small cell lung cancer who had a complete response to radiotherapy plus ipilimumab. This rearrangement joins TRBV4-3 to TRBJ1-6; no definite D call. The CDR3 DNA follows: TGCGCCAGCAGCCAAGTCTTGCAAAAGCATAATTCACCCCTCCACTTT. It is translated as CASSQVLQKHNSPLHF.